The clone carrying this T cell receptor (beta chain) showed up just once. The antigen remains undetermined. The sample belongs to a study of immune characteristics of hereditary and idiopathic chronic pancreatitis. Whole-study results and caveats: Versus controls, both chronic pancreatitis groups showed increased diversity and reduced clonality.

Patients having total pancreatectomy with islet autotransplantation provided the chronic pancreatitis pancreas tissue. Sequencing used immunoSEQ multiplex PCR; TCRdb keeps in-frame clones, though not all of them. The sample consists of about 14,000 clones, more than 60% of them appearing once. Germline-derived CDR1 and CDR2 are SNHLY and FYNNEI. The V and J ends lost 9 bases and 3 bases respectively, with 9 bases between them. CDR3 length equals 11 residues. This sequence originates from a human donor with chronic pancreatitis. The sequenced sample consisted of pancreas tissue with hereditary chronic pancreatitis. The rearrangement uses TRBV2 and TRBJ2-7; D remains unclear. The chain's CDR3 is CASRGLYEQYF. The CDR3 DNA sequence: TGTGCCAGTAGAGGCCTCTACGAGCAGTACTTC.